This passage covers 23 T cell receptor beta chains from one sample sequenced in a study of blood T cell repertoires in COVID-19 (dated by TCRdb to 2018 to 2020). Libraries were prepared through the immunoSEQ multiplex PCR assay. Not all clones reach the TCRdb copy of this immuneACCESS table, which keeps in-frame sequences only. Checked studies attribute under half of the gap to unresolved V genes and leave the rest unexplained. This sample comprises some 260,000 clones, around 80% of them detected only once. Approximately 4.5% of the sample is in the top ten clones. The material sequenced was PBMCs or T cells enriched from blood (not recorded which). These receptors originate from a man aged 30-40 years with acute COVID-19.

The CDR3 reads CASSSNTQQGNYGYTF. The CDR3 nucleotides are TGTGCCAGCAGCTCGAATACCCAACAGGGGAACTATGGCTACACCTTC. The chain couples TRBV11-2 to TRBJ1-2; the match to TRBD1 covers 7 bases. Looked up from germline, CDR1 is SGHAT and CDR2 is FQNNGV. V dropped 4 bases and J dropped 2; count of bases not matched to a gene: 10. CDR3 size: 16 residues.

CDR3 amino acids: CAIRQPLGTGELFF. DNA of the CDR3: TGTGCCATCAGGCAGCCCCTAGGCACCGGGGAGCTGTTTTTT. The J gene is TRBJ2-2, the V gene TRBV10-3; the D is unclear. The germline V gene has CDR1 ENHRY and CDR2 SYGVKD. CDR3 size: 14 residues. V was cut by 6 bases and J by 4 bases, with 12 bases left in between.

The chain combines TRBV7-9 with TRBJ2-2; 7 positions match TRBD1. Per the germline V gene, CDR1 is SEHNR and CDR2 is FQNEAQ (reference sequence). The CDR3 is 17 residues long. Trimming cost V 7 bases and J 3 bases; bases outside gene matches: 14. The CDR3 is CASKISFQGVDTGELFF. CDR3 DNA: TGTGCCAGCAAGATCTCCTTCCAGGGGGTCGACACCGGGGAGCTGTTTTTT.

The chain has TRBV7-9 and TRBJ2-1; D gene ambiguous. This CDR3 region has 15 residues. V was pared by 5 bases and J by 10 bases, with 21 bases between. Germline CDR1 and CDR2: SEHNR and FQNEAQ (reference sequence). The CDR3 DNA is TGTGCCAGCAGCACCCACATCCTGGCCCCACAGGAGCAGTTCTTC. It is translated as CASSTHILAPQEQFF.

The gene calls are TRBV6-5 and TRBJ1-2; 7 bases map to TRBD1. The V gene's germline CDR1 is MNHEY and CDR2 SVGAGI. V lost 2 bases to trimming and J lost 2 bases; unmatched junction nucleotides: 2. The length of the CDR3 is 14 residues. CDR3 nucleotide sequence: TGTGCCAGCAGTTACCGACAGGGCAACTATGGCTACACCTTC. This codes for CASSYRQGNYGYTF.

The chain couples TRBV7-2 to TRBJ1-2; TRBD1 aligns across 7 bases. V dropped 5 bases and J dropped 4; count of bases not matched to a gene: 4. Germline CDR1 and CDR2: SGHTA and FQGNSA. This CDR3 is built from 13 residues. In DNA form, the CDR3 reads TGTGCCAGCAGCCAAACAGGGGTCTATGGCTACACCTTC. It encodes CASSQTGVYGYTF.

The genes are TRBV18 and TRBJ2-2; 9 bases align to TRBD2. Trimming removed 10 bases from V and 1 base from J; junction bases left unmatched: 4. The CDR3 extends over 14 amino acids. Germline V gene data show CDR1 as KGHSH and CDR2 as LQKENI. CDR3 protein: CATKTSGNTGELFF. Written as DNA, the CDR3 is TGTGCCACCAAGACTAGCGGGAACACCGGGGAGCTGTTTTTT.

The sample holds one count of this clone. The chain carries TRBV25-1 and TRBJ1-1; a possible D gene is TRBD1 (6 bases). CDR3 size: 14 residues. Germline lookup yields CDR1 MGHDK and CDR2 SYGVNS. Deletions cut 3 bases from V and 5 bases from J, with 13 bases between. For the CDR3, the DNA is TGTGCCAGCAGTGATAAGGGGGAGTGGACTGAAGCTTTCTTT. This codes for CASSDKGEWTEAFF. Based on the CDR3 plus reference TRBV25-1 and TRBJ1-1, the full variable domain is EADIYQTPRYLVIGTGKKITLECSQTMGHDKMYWYQQDPGMELHLIHYSYGVNSTEKGDLSSESTVSRIRTEHFPLTLESARPSHTSQYLCASSDKGEWTEAFFGQGTRLTVV.

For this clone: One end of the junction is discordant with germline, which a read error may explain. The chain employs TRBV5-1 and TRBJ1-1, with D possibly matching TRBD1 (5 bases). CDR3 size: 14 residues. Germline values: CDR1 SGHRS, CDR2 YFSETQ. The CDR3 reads CASSLQVASTEAFF. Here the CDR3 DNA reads TGTGCCAGCAGCTTACAGGTGGCTAGCACTGAAGCTTTCTTT.

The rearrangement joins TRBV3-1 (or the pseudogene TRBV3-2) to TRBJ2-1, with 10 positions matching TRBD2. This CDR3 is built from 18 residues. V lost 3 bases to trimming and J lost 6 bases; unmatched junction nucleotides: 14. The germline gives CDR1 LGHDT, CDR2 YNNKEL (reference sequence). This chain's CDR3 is CASSQAAFRLAGLNEQFF. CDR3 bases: TGTGCCAGCAGCCAGGCCGCGTTTAGACTAGCGGGCCTCAATGAGCAGTTCTTC.

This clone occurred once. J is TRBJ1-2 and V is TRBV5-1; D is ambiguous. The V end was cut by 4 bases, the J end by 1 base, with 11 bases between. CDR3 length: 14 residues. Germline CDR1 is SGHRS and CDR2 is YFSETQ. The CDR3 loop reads CASSLSTINYGYTF. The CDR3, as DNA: TGCGCCAGCAGCCTCTCGACAATTAACTATGGCTACACCTTC.

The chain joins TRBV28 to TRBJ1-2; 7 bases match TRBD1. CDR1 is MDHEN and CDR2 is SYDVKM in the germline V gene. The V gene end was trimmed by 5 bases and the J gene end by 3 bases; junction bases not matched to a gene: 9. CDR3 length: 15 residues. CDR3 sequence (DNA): TGTGCCAGCAGTGCCCGGGACAGCGGCTACTATGGCTACACCTTC. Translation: CASSARDSGYYGYTF.

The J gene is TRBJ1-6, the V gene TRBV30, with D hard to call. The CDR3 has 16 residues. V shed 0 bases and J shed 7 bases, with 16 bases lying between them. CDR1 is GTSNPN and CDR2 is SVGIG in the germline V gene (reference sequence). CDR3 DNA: TGTGCCTGGAGTGTTTGGGCAGGTGATGGCAATTCACCCCTCCACTTT. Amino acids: CAWSVWAGDGNSPLHF.

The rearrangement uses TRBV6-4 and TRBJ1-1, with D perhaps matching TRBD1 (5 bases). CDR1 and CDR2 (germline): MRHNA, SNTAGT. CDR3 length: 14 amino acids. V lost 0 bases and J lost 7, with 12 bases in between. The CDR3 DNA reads TGTGCCAGCAGTGACTCGAGTCTCGGGGGTGAAGCTTTCTTT. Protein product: CASSDSSLGGEAFF.

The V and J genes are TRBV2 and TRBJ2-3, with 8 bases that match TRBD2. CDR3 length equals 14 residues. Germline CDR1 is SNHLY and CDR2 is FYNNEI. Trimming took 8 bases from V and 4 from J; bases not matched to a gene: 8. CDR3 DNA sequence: TGTGCCAGCTCCCTTACCGGGAGGGCAGATACGCAGTATTTT. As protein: CASSLTGRADTQYF. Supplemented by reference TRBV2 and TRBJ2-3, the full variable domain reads EPEVTQTPSHQVTQMGQEVILRCVPISNHLYFYWYRQILGQKVEFLVSFYNNEISEKSEIFDDQFSVERPDGSNFTLKIRSTKLEDSAMYFCASSLTGRADTQYFGPGTRLTVL.

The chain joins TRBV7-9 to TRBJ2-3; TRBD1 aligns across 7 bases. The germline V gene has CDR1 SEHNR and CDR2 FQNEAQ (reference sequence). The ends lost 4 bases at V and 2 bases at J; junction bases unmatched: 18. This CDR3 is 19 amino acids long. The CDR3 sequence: CASSWSQRRRDRDTDTQYF. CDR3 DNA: TGTGCCAGCAGCTGGTCCCAGAGACGACGGGACAGAGACACAGATACGCAGTATTTT. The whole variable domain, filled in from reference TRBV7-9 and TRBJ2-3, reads DTGVSQNPRHKITKRGQNVTFRCDPISEHNRLYWYRQTLGQGPEFLTYFQNEAQLEKSRLLSDRFSAERPKGSFSTLEIQRTEQGDSAMYLCASSWSQRRRDRDTDTQYFGPGTRLTVL.

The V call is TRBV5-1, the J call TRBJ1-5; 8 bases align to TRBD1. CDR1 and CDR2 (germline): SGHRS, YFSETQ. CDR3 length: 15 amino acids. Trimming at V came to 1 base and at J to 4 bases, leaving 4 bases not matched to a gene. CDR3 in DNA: TGCGCCAGCAGCTTGATGGGACAGGATAATCAGCCCCAGCATTTT. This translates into CASSLMGQDNQPQHF.

The CDR3 region has the DNA TGCGCCAGCACCCCATTGACAGGGGGCAACTATGGCTACACCTTC. Amino acids: CASTPLTGGNYGYTF. The J gene is TRBJ1-2, the V gene TRBV5-1; 10 bases are a match to TRBD1. Germline V CDR1 and CDR2: SGHRS, YFSETQ. Trimming cost V 6 bases and J 2 bases; bases outside gene matches: 7. The CDR3 runs 15 residues.

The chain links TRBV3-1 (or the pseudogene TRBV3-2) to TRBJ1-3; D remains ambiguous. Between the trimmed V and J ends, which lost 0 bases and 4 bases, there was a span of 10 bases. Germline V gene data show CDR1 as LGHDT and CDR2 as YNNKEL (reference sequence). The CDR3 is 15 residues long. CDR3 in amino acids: CASSQEEGWGNTIYF. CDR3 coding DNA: TGTGCCAGCAGCCAAGAAGAGGGCTGGGGAAACACCATATATTTT.

The CDR3: CSASFIYNEQFF. CDR3 DNA: TGCAGTGCTAGTTTCATTTACAATGAGCAGTTCTTC. The rearrangement joins TRBV20-1 to TRBJ2-1; D not certain. CDR1 is DFQATT and CDR2 is SNEGSKA in the germline V gene (reference sequence). V was trimmed by 3 bases and J by 4 bases, leaving 7 bases between them. The CDR3 is made up of 12 amino acids.

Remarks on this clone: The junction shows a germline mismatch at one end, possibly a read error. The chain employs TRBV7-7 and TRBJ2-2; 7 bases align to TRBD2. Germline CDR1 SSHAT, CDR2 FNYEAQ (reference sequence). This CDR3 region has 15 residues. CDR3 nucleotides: TGTGCTAGCAGCTTAGGCAGGGAGGGGACCGGGGAGCTGTTTTTT. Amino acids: CASSLGREGTGELFF.

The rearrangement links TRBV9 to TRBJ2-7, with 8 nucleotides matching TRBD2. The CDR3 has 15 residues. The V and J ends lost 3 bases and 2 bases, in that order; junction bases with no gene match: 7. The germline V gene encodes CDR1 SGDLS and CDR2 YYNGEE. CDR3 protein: CASSGSGGSTYEQYV. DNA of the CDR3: TGTGCCAGCAGCGGGAGCGGGGGATCAACCTACGAGCAGTACGTC.

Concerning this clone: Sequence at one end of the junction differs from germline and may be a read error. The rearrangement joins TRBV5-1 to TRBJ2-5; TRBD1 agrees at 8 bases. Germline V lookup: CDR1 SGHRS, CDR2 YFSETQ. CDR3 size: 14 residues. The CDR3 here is CASSLGQAEETQYF. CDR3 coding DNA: TGTGCCAGCAGCTTGGGACAGGCAGAGGAGACCCAGTACTTC.